Included here is one T cell receptor beta chain sequence, with context. These data come from a study of blood T cell repertoires in COVID-19. From germline, CDR1 is MDHEN and CDR2 SYDVKM. CDR3 length equals 14 residues. V was clipped by 2 bases and J by 10 bases, with 17 bases between them. Sequencing used immunoSEQ multiplex PCR; TCRdb keeps in-frame clones, though not all of them. Of under 80,000 clones listed, 86% are singletons. This sequence was found in a human donor in a cohort sampled during active COVID-19. Input material: peripheral blood. The V and J genes are TRBV28 and TRBJ1-1; D unresolved. The CDR3 bases are TGTGCCAGCAGTTTAGCCCTATCCTCTTTACCAGCTTTCTTT. Translating it yields CASSLALSSLPAFF.